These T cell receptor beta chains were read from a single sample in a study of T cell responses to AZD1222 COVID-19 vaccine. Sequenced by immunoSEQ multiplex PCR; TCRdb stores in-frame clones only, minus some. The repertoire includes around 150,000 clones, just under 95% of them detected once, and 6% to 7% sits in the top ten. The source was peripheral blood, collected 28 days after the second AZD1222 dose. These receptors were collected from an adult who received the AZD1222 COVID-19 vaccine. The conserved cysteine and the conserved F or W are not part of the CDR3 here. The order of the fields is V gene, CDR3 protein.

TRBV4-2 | ASSQGLTGLDEQF
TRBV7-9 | ASSLTYAYQTNYGYT
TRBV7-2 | ASSLGDREFDEQY
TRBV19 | ASSTPGQVNYGYT
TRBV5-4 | ASSLGGPGRGNQPQH
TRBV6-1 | ASSEAISSHGYT
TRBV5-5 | ASSMTPGAIYGYT
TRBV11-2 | ASSLFSSDNEQF
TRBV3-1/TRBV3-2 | ASSQEVKGTGYT
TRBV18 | ASSPRGERSNQPQH
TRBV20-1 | SAGYTGELF
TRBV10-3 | ATGTGGTEGYT
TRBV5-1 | ASSKDMEFNSPLH
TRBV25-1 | ASSRDSNYGYT
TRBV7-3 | ASSRGPGGTEAF
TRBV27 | ASSPDRIRNTEAF
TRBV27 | ASSFGTGHSGYT
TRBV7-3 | ASSLGVAGVNEQF
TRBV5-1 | ASSLDLAGGPYQY
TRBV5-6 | ASSLLGRDTEAF
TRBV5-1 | ASSLDLTGIGVRGYT
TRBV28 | ASSLFHSGYT